This T cell receptor beta chain came from a study of shared clonotypes between healthy human individuals. The CDR3 is 15 residues long. Germline V gene sequence: CDR1 SGHTA, CDR2 FQGNSA. J lost 4 bases, V lost 2 bases, and 5 bases had no gene match. Genomic DNA per cell subset filled all wells of several immunoSEQ plates. Data came from immunoSEQ multiplex PCR; TCRdb stores just in-frame clones and leaves some out. This sample yields about half a million clones, of which more than 75% are seen a single time; approximately 12% belongs to the top ten. On this clone: The antigen is not known.

The unsorted samples took about 100 million PBMCs to get genomic DNA. Study-wide findings and caveats: The study sampled only blood, and tissue repertoires likely differ.

The clonotype was recovered from a woman aged 40 to 50 in good health. Some clones in this sample may be carry-over from other donors' samples. This chain joins TRBV7-2 and TRBJ1-5, with 7 bases identical to TRBD1. Sequencing was performed on PBMCs. The CDR3 sequence: CASSLRTGENQPQHF. For the CDR3, the DNA is TGTGCCAGCAGCTTACGCACAGGGGAAAATCAGCCCCAGCATTTT.